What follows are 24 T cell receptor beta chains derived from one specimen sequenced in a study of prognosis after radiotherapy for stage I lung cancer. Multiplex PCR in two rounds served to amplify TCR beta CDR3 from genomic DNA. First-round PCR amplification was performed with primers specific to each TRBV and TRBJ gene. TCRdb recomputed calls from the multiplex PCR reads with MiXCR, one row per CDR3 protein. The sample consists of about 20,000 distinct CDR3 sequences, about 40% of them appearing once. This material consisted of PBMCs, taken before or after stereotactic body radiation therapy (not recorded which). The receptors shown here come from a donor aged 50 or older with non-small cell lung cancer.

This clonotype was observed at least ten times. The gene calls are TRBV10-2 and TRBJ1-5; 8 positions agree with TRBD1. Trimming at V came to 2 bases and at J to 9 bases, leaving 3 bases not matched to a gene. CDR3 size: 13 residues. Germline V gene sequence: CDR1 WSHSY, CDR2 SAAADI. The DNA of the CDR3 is TGCGCCAGCAGTGAGGGACAGGGTTTGCCCCAGCATTTT. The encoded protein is CASSEGQGLPQHF.

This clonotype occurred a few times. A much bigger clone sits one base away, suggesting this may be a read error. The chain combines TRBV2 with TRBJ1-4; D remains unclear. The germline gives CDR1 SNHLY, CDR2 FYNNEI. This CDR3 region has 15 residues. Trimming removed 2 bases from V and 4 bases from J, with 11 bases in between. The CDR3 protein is CASSEREGFNEKLFF. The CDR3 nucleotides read TGTGCCAGCAGTGAAAGGGAGGGCTTTAATGAAAAACTGTTTTTT. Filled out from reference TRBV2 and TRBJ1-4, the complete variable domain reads EPEVTQTPSHQVTQMGQEVILRCVPISNHLYFYWYRQILGQKVEFLVSFYNNEISEKSEIFDDQFSVERPDGSNFTLKIRSTKLEDSAMYFCASSEREGFNEKLFFGSGTQLSVL.

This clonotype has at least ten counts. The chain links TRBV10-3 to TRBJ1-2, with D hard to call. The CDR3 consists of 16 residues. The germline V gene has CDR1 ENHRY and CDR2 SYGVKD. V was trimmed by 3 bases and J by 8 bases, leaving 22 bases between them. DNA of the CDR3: TGTGCCATCAGTGAATCCCCCTGGCGCAAGTCAAGAGGCTACACCTTC. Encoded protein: CAISESPWRKSRGYTF.

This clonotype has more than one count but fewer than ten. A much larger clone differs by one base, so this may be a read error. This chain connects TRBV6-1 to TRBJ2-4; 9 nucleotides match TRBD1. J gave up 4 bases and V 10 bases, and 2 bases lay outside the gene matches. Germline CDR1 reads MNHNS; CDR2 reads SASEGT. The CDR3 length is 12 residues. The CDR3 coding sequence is TGTGCCACCGGGACAGGGAAAAACATTCAGTACTTC. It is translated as CATGTGKNIQYF.

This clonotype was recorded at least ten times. The CDR3: CASSQDPVNQETQYF. In nucleotides, the CDR3 is TGTGCCAGCAGCCAAGATCCAGTCAACCAAGAGACCCAGTACTTC. The chain carries TRBV3-1 and TRBJ2-5; D ambiguous. Germline V gives CDR1 LGHDT, CDR2 YNNKEL (reference sequence). Trimming left V 0 bases short and J 0 bases short, with 8 bases between. CDR3 length: 15 residues.

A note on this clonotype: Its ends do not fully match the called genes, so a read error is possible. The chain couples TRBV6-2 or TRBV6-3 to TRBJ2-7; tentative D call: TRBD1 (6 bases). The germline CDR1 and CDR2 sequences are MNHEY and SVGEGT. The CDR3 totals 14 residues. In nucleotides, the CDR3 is TGTGCCAGCAGTTACTTTCCAGGGGTGGGGGAGCATTACTTC. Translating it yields CASSYFPGVGEHYF.

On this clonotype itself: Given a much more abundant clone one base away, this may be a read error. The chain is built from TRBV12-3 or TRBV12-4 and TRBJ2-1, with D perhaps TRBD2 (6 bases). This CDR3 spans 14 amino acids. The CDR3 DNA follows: TGTGCCAGCAGTTTAAGTGGGAGGTCGGATGAGCAGCTCTTC. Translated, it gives CASSLSGRSDEQLF.

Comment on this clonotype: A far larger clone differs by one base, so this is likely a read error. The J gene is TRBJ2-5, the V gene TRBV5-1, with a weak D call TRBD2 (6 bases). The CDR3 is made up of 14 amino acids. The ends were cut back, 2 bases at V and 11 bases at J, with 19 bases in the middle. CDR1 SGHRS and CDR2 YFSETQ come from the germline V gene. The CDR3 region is CASSFARPGDEQYF. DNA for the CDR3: TGCGCCAGCAGCTTCGCAAGGCCGGGGGATGAGCAGTACTTC.

CDR3 bases: TGTGCCAGCAGCAGGGAGTCGGGGGCTCGGTACGAGCAGTACTTC. It specifies CASSRESGARYEQYF. The V and J genes are TRBV7-9 and TRBJ2-7, with D perhaps matching TRBD1 or TRBD2 (6 bases each). CDR1 and CDR2 from the germline V gene are SEHNR and FQNEAQ (reference sequence). The CDR3 runs 15 residues. Trimming removed 5 bases at V and 4 bases at J, with 18 bases between.

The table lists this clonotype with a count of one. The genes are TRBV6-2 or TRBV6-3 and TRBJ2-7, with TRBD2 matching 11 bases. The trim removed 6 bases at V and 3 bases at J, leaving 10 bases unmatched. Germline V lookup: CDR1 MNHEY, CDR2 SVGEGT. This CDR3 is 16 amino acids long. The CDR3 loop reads CASSVTSGKIVYEQYF. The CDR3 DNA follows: TGTGCCAGCAGCGTGACTAGCGGGAAAATTGTCTACGAGCAGTACTTC.

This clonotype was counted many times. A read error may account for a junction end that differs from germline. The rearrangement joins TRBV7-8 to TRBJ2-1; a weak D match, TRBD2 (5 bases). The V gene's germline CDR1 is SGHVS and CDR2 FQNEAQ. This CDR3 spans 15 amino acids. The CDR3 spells CAGSLGTGTYNEQFF. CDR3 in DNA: TGTGCCGGCAGCTTAGGTACCGGGACCTACAATGAGCAGTTCTTC.

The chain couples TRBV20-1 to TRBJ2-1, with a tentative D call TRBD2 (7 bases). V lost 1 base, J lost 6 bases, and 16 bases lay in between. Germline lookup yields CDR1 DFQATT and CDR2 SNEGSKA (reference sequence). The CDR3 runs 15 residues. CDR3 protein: CSARAVGGGGNEQFF. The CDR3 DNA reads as TGCAGTGCTAGAGCGGTAGGCGGGGGCGGCAATGAGCAGTTCTTC.

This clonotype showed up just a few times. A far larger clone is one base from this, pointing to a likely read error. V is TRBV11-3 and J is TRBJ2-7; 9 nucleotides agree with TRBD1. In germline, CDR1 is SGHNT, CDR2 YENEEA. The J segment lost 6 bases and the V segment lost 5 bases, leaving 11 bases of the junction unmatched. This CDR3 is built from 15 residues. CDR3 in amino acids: CASSDNRGRGGEQYF. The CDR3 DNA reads TGTGCCAGCAGCGATAACAGGGGGCGAGGGGGCGAGCAGTACTTC. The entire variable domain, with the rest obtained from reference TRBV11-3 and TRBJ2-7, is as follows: EAGVVQSPRYKIIEKKQPVAFWCNPISGHNTLYWYLQNLGQGPELLIRYENEEAVDDSQLPKDRFSAERLKGVDSTLKIQPAELGDSAVYLCASSDNRGRGGEQYFGPGTRLTVT.

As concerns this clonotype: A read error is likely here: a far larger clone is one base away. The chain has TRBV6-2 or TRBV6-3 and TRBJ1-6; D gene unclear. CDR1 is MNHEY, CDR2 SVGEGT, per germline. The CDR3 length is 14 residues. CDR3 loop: CANSQTSEGSPLHF. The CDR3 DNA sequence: TGTGCCAACAGTCAGACCTCGGAGGGCTCACCCCTCCACTTT.

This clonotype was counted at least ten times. In DNA form, the CDR3 reads TGCAGCGCCCCGTCGCCGGCGGTCCTAAGCTCCTACAATGAGCAGTTCTTC. Translation: CSAPSPAVLSSYNEQFF. The gene calls are TRBV29-1 and TRBJ2-1; D unresolved. This CDR3 region has 17 residues. Germline values: CDR1 SQVTM, CDR2 ANQGSEA. Trimming took 7 bases from V and 0 from J, leaving 22 bases between them.

The DNA for the CDR3 is TGTGCCAGCAGACCGCGTTGGGATGGTGGCAATGAGCAGTTCTTC. This gives the protein CASRPRWDGGNEQFF. The rearrangement uses TRBV11-1 and TRBJ2-1; no reliable D call. Germline assignment: CDR1 SGHAT and CDR2 FQDESV (reference sequence). Trimming stripped 6 bases from V and 6 bases from J, with 18 bases between. This CDR3 is built from 15 residues. The variable domain in full, completed from reference TRBV11-1 and TRBJ2-1, reads EAEVAQSPRYKITEKSQAVAFWCDPISGHATLYWYRQILGQGPELLVQFQDESVVDDSQLPKDRFSAERLKGVDSTLKIQPAELGDSAMYLCASRPRWDGGNEQFFGPGTRLTVL.

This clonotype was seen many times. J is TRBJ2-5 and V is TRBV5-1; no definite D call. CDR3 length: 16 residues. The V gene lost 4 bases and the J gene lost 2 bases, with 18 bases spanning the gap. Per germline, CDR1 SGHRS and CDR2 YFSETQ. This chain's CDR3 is CASSPSVAQRQETQYF. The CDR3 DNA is TGCGCCAGCAGCCCGTCAGTTGCTCAGAGACAAGAGACCCAGTACTTC.

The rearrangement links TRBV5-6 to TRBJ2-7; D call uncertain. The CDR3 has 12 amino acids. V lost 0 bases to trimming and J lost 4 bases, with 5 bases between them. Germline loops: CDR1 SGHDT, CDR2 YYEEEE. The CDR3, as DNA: TGTGCCAGCAGCTTGGATCGGTACGAGCAGTACTTC. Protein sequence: CASSLDRYEQYF. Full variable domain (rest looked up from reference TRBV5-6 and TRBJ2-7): DAGVTQSPTHLIKTRGQQVTLRCSPKSGHDTVSWYQQALGQGPQFIFQYYEEEERQRGNFPDRFSGHQFPNYSSELNVNALLLGDSALYLCASSLDRYEQYFGPGTRLTVT.

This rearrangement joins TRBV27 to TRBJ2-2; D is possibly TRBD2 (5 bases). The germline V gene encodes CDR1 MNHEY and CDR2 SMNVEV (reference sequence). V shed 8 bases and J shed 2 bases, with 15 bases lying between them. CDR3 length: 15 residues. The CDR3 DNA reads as TGTGCCAGCGGTCCCGACGGGGTCAACACCGGGGAGCTGTTTTTT. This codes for CASGPDGVNTGELFF.

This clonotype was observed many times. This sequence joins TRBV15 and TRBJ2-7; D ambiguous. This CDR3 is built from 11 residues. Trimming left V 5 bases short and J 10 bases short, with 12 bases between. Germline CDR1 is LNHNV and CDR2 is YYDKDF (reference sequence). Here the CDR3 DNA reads TGTGCCACCAGCCCGCCGCCCGGTCAGTACTTC. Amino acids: CATSPPPGQYF.

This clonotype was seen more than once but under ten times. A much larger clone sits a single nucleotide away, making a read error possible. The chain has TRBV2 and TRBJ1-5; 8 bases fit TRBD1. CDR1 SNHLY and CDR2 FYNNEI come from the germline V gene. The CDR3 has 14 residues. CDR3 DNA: TGTGCCAGCAGTGAACAGGGGGCGTATCATCCCCAGCATTTT. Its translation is CASSEQGAYHPQHF.

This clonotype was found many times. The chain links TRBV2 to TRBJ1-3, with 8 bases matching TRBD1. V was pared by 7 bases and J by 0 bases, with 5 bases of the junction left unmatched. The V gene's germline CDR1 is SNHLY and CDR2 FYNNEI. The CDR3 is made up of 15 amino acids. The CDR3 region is CASKIQGGSGNTIYF. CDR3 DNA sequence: TGTGCCAGCAAGATACAGGGGGGCTCTGGAAACACCATATATTTT.

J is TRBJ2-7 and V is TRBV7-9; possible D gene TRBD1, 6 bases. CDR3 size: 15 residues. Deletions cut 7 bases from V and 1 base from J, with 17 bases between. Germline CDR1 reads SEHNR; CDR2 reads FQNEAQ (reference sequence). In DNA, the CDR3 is TGTGCCAGCATCACCGGACAGTGCCTATCCTACGAGCAGTACTTC. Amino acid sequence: CASITGQCLSYEQYF. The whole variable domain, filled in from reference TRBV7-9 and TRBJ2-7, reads DTGVSQNPRHKITKRGQNVTFRCDPISEHNRLYWYRQTLGQGPEFLTYFQNEAQLEKSRLLSDRFSAERPKGSFSTLEIQRTEQGDSAMYLCASITGQCLSYEQYFGPGTRLTVT.

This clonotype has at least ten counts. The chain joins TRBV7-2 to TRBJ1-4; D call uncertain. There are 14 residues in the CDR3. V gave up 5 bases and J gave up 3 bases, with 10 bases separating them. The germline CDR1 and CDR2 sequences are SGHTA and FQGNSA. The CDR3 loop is CASSPRTSNEKLFF. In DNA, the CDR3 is TGTGCCAGCAGCCCCCGGACCTCTAATGAAAAACTGTTTTTT.